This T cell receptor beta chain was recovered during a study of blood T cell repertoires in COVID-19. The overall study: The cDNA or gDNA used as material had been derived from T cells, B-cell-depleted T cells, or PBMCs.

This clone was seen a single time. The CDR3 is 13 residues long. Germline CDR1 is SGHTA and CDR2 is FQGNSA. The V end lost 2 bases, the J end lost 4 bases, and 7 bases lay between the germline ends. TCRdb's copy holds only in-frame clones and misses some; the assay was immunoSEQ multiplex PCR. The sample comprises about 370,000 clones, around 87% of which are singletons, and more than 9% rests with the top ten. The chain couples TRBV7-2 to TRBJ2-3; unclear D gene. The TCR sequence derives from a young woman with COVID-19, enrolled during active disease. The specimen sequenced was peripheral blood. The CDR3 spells CASSLPFADTQYF. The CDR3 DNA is TGTGCCAGCAGCTTACCCTTCGCAGATACGCAGTATTTT. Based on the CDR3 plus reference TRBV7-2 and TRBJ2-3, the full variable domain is GAGVSQSPSNKVTEKGKDVELRCDPISGHTALYWYRQSLGQGLEFLIYFQGNSAPDKSGLPSDRFSAERTGGSVSTLTIQRTQQEDSAVYLCASSLPFADTQYFGPGTRLTVL.